The TCR beta chain under discussion was sequenced for a study of blood T cell repertoires in COVID-19. Study-level background: COVID-19 samples collected from the United States, Italy and Spain covered acute and convalescent phases. PBMCs, B-cell-depleted T cells, or T cells provided the cDNA or gDNA that made up the material.

This clone came up once. Under the authors' procedure: Amplification of reference gene primers was used by the study to estimate nucleated cell counts. Produced via immunoSEQ multiplex PCR; TCRdb's table is partial and in-frame only. The V and J calls and clone size come from that table; D and trimming were worked out from the DNA. The table lists 250,000 to 300,000 clones, around 90% of them singletons. V was shortened by 4 bases and J by 6 bases, with 10 bases between the two germline ends. The germline V gene encodes CDR1 SGHDN and CDR2 FVKESK. The CDR3 totals 14 residues. The sequence was collected from a man aged 45-60 years with acute or convalescent COVID-19. The rearrangement links TRBV14 to TRBJ1-6; D remains unclear. Specimen: peripheral blood. Written as DNA, the CDR3 is TGTGCCAGCAGCCCAGAGAACATTAATTCACCCCTCCACTTT. This gives the protein CASSPENINSPLHF.